This T cell receptor (beta chain) was recovered during a study of T cells after yellow fever vaccination. Regarding the study as a whole: FACS-sorted repertoires might harbor abundant contaminating clonotypes from the bulk population.

There are a few counts of this clonotype. Its antigen remains unknown. TCRdb called the 5' RACE reads again in MiXCR, with one record for every CDR3 protein. The sample yields nearly 550,000 distinct CDR3 sequences, 19% seen once. The ends were cut back, 6 bases at V and 6 bases at J, with 9 bases in the middle. This CDR3 spans 10 amino acids. Germline-derived CDR1 and CDR2 are DFQATT and SNEGSKA (reference sequence). The sequences come from PBMCs, collected 15 days after the yellow fever booster vaccination. This sequence joins TRBV20-1 and TRBJ2-7; D unclear. This receptor was identified in a man aged 25 to 40 who received the YFV17D yellow fever vaccine. CDR3 nucleotide sequence: TGCAGTGCCCGTTACGTCGAGCAGTACTTC. Translation: CSARYVEQYF.